A single sample is the source of the 14 T cell receptor beta chains below, sequenced in a study of T cells in Graves' hyperthyroidism and ophthalmopathy. Amplified TCR beta CDR3 regions derived from RNA transcripts. When the TCR CDR3 underwent first-round RT-PCR, the HTBI primer set was used. TCRdb re-derived calls from the multiplex PCR reads in MiXCR, one entry per CDR3 protein. The sample contains about 500,000 distinct CDR3 sequences, under 20% of which appear only once. The sample consisted of blood. The receptor source for this set is a young woman with Graves' ophthalmopathy.

This clonotype was found many times. This sequence joins TRBV27 and TRBJ2-1; 12 bases match TRBD2. Germline assignment: CDR1 MNHEY and CDR2 SMNVEV (reference sequence). This CDR3 contains 20 residues. Losses at the gene ends were 5 bases for V and 1 base for J; bases not matched to a gene: 15. CDR3 protein: CASSTLTSGSNFGSYNEQFF. The CDR3 DNA sequence: TGTGCCAGCAGTACCCTGACTAGCGGGAGCAATTTTGGGTCCTACAATGAGCAGTTCTTC.

The J gene is TRBJ2-2, the V gene TRBV3-1; no reliable D call. Trimming cost V 1 base and J 4 bases, with 10 bases left between them. Germline V gene sequence: CDR1 LGHDT, CDR2 YNNKEL (reference sequence). This CDR3 has 15 amino acids. DNA of the CDR3: TGTGCCAGCAGCCAAGGAAAAGACCCCACCGGGGAGCTGTTTTTT. It encodes CASSQGKDPTGELFF.

The CDR3 here is CASSLEGQGIGVDTEAFF. In DNA, the CDR3 is TGCGCCAGCAGCCTAGAGGGACAGGGGATTGGTGTGGACACTGAAGCTTTCTTT. The chain couples TRBV4-3 to TRBJ1-1, with 10 positions matching TRBD1. Germline V gene data show CDR1 as LGHNA and CDR2 as YSLEER. The CDR3 consists of 18 residues. V trimming: 4 bases; J trimming: 3 bases; junction bases outside the gene matches: 14.

The chain carries TRBV7-8 and TRBJ2-7; weak D call: TRBD2 (6 bases). Germline CDR1 SGHVS, CDR2 FQNEAQ. Between the trimmed V and J ends, which lost 3 bases and 7 bases, there was a span of 13 bases. The CDR3 consists of 13 residues. The CDR3 loop is CASSFGDSGEQYF. The DNA of the CDR3 is TGTGCCAGCAGCTTCGGGGACTCGGGGGAGCAGTACTTC.

This rearrangement joins TRBV5-1 to TRBJ2-3; TRBD2 matches 13 bases. CDR1 is SGHRS and CDR2 is YFSETQ in the germline V gene. The CDR3 totals 16 residues. V lost 4 bases to trimming and J lost 6 bases; unmatched junction nucleotides: 8. CDR3 bases: TGCGCCAGCAGCCACCCACTAGCGGGAGGGCCGGATACGCAGTATTTT. Protein: CASSHPLAGGPDTQYF.

At least ten counts were recorded for this clonotype. The chain combines TRBV18 with TRBJ2-1; the D gene is possibly TRBD2 (5 bases). This CDR3 spans 14 amino acids. Looked up from germline, CDR1 is KGHSH and CDR2 is LQKENI. Deletions cut 2 bases from V and 10 bases from J, with 15 bases between. CDR3 protein: CASSPWASFEEQFF. In DNA, the CDR3 is TGTGCCAGCTCACCATGGGCTAGCTTTGAGGAGCAGTTCTTC.

The chain carries TRBV6-1 and TRBJ2-7, with D perhaps matching TRBD1 (6 bases). Germline V CDR1 and CDR2: MNHNS, SASEGT. The CDR3 contains 16 residues. V was clipped by 4 bases and J by 5 bases, with 21 bases between them. DNA for the CDR3: TGTGCCAGCAGTGTTTCGATGGGTGGGGGCCCCCACGAGCAGTACTTC. This translates into CASSVSMGGGPHEQYF.

Ten or more counts support this clonotype. The chain joins TRBV20-1 to TRBJ1-2; D gene ambiguous. Trimming stripped 6 bases from V and 0 bases from J, with 11 bases between. The CDR3 sequence is 13 residues long. The germline gives CDR1 DFQATT, CDR2 SNEGSKA (reference sequence). CDR3 protein: CSAQTIPNYGYTF. In DNA, the CDR3 is TGCAGTGCCCAGACGATACCTAACTATGGCTACACCTTC.

In this sample, this clonotype turned up many times. This sequence joins TRBV9 and TRBJ2-7; tentative D call: TRBD2 (5 bases). This CDR3 contains 14 residues. Germline V lookup: CDR1 SGDLS, CDR2 YYNGEE. Trimming removed 3 bases from V and 1 base from J, with 11 bases in between. CDR3 DNA: TGTGCCAGCAGCGCCGGGCGGGCATCCTACGAGCAGTACTTC. Protein product: CASSAGRASYEQYF.

This rearrangement joins TRBV19 to TRBJ1-1; D not resolved. The CDR3 extends over 12 amino acids. V was pared by 7 bases and J by 6 bases, with 12 bases between. Germline lookup yields CDR1 LNHDA and CDR2 SQIVND (reference sequence). This chain's CDR3 is CASNIGSAEAFF. In DNA form, the CDR3 reads TGTGCCAGTAACATCGGGTCCGCTGAAGCTTTCTTT. The full variable domain, its missing parts supplied by reference TRBV19 and TRBJ1-1, is DGGITQSPKYLFRKEGQNVTLSCEQNLNHDAMYWYRQDPGQGLRLIYYSQIVNDFQKGDIAEGYSVSREKKESFPLTVTSAQKNPTAFYLCASNIGSAEAFFGQGTRLTVV.

The genes are TRBV20-1 and TRBJ2-3, with TRBD1 as a possible D gene (5 bases). CDR1 DFQATT and CDR2 SNEGSKA come from the germline V gene (reference sequence). CDR3 length equals 13 residues. CDR3 sequence (DNA): TGCAGCGCTCTTGGGGCCCACACAGATACGCAGTATTTT. Its translation is CSALGAHTDTQYF.

The chain is built from TRBV11-2 and TRBJ2-2; 15 bases align to TRBD2. Germline CDR1 is SGHAT and CDR2 is FQNNGV. The CDR3 spans 17 residues. V lost 5 bases, J lost 5 bases, and 6 bases stayed unmatched. The CDR3 bases are TGTGCCAGCAGCCCGGGACTAGCGGGGGGTGGTACCGGGGAGCTGTTTTTT. Its translation: CASSPGLAGGGTGELFF.

This clonotype was picked up a small number of times. The J gene is TRBJ2-7, the V gene TRBV29-1, with a weak D call TRBD2 (5 bases). V was trimmed by 8 bases and J by 3 bases, leaving 17 bases between them. Germline CDR1 SQVTM, CDR2 ANQGSEA. CDR3 size: 13 residues. CDR3 DNA sequence: TGCAGCTCCCGCGGAGGCTCGGGCTACGAGCAGTACTTC. Translation: CSSRGGSGYEQYF.

This clonotype showed up many times. The chain is built from TRBV12-3 or TRBV12-4 and TRBJ2-7; no firm D call. The CDR3 has 13 amino acids. Trimming took 6 bases from V and 5 from J, leaving 14 bases between them. DNA for the CDR3: TGTGCCAGCAGGCCGGAGCAGCGCAACGAGCAGTACTTC. Amino acids: CASRPEQRNEQYF.